Reported below is one T cell receptor beta chain. The target antigen is unknown. The germline CDR1 and CDR2 sequences are MDHEN and SYDVKM. The trim removed 9 bases at V and 2 bases at J, leaving 7 bases unmatched. The CDR3 is 14 residues long. The data were obtained in a study of T cells in localized non-small cell lung cancer. Sequencing used immunoSEQ multiplex PCR; TCRdb keeps in-frame clones, though not all of them. The sample lists approximately 31,000 clones, approximately 94% occurring once. General study results and limits: Compared with tumor, uninvolved adjacent lung displayed greater T cell clonality, ranking highest overall. Detection in adjacent lung was observed for a median around 55 of the top 100 tumor clones.

The sequence was obtained from a woman aged 35 to 70 with stage I lung adenocarcinoma. The source was peripheral blood, collected before any cancer treatment. The rearrangement joins TRBV28 to TRBJ2-7, with 10 bases fitting TRBD2. CDR3 DNA: TGTGCCAGTCAAACAAGCGGGAGGGCCTACGAGCAGTACTTC. Its protein product is CASQTSGRAYEQYF.